The sequence of this T cell receptor beta chain was determined in a study of blood T cells in healthy people across ages. Alongside a J-beta primer mix, a sample-barcoded 5' primer served in a second PCR lasting about 7 to 12 cycles. TCRdb reprocessed the 5' RACE reads via MiXCR and lists one record per CDR3 protein. The table shows over 1,300,000 distinct CDR3 sequences, with approximately 60% occurring only once. The CDR3 runs to 17 residues. V was trimmed by 0 bases and J by 0 bases, leaving 15 bases between them. Per the germline V gene, CDR1 is LGHNA and CDR2 is YNFKEQ. This TCR was sampled from a man aged 18 to 30 in good health. V and J are TRBV4-2 and TRBJ2-7; no clear D gene. Source material: blood. This CDR3 reads CASSQESGGQISYEQYF. CDR3 coding DNA: TGTGCCAGCAGCCAAGAATCGGGTGGGCAGATCTCCTACGAGCAGTACTTC.